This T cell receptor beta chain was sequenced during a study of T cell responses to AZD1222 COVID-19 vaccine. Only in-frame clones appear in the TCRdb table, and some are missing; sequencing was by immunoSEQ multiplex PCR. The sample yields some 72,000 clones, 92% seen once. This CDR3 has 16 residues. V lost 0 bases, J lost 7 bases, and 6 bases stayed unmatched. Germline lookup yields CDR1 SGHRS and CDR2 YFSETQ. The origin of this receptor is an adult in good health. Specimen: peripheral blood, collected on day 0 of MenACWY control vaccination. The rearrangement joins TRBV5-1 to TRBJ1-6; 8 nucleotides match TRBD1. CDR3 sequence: CASSLEQGARNSPLHF. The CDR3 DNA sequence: TGCGCCAGCAGCTTGGAGCAGGGGGCAAGGAATTCACCCCTCCACTTT.